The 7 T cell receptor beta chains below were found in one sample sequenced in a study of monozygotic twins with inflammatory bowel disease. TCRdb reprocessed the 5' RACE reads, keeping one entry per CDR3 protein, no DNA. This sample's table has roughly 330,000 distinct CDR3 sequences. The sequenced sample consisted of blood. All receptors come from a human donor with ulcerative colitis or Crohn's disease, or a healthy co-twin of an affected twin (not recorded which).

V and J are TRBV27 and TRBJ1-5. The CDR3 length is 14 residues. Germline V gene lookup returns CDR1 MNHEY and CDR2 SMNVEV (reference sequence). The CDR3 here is CASSLSPLGQPQHF.

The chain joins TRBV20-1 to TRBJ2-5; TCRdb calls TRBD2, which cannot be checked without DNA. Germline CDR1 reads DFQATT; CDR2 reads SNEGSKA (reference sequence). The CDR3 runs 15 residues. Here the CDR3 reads CSASDSWRARETQYF.

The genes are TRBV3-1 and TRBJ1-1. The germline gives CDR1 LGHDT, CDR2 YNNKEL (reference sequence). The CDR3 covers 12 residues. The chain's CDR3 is CASSQVTEGAFF.

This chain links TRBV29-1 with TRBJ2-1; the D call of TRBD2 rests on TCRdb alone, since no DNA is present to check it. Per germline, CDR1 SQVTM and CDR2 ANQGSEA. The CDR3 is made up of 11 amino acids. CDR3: CSVVRDNEQFF.

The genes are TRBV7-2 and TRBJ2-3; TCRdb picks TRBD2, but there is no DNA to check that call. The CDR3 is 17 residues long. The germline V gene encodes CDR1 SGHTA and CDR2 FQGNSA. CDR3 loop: CASSLGWLAESTDTQYF.

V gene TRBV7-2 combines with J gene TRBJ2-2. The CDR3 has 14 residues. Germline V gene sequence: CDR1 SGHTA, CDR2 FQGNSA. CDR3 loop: CASSLKAVGGELFF.

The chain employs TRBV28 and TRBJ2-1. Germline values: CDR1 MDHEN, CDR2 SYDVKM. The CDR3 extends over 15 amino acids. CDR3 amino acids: CASSISGRAFNEQFF.